Here is one TCR beta chain with its context. Its antigen is not known. This sample was included in a study of T cell responses to AZD1222 COVID-19 vaccine. Measured with immunoSEQ multiplex PCR; TCRdb has only the in-frame clones, and not every one. This sample has over 120,000 clones, with around 92% found just once. Germline lookup yields CDR1 SGDLS and CDR2 YYNGEE. The CDR3 runs 15 residues. Trimming took 6 bases from V and 4 from J; bases not matched to a gene: 8. General study results and limits: Dominant at 160-218 and 743-854, vaccine-associated CD4 TCRs also spanned spike. Seropositive status at baseline applied to only a handful of AZD1222 recipients.

The material sequenced was peripheral blood, taken 28 days after the second AZD1222 dose. The clonotype was recovered from an adult who received the AZD1222 COVID-19 vaccine. The genes are TRBV9 and TRBJ1-2; TRBD1 agrees at 11 bases. In nucleotides, the CDR3 is TGTGCCAGCAAGTCCACCGGGACAGGGGGCTATGGCTACACCTTC. This encodes CASKSTGTGGYGYTF.